Listed below are T cell receptor beta chains from one sample, sequenced in a study of OX40 agonist ivuxolimab in advanced cancers. Libraries were prepared by immunoSEQ multiplex PCR; TCRdb keeps only in-frame clonotypes and omits some of them. The sample holds around 15,000 clones, approximately 78% seen once. The input for sequencing was CD4+ or CD8+ T cells sorted from blood, taken in a trial of the OX40 agonist ivuxolimab. The receptors stem from an adult with an advanced solid tumor such as melanoma, head and neck, liver or kidney cancer. Both conserved end residues are part of each CDR3. Each record gives: CDR3 DNA, CDR3 protein, J gene, D gene, V gene, clone size. A D gene is named only where the DNA matches it firmly. Not all rows give a size; the values are once, few, many and, for expanded clones, a class.

DNA: TGTGCCAGCAGTTTAGACAGGGCAAATCAGCCCCAGCATTTT
CDR3: CASSLDRANQPQHF
J: TRBJ1-5
D: TRBD1
V: TRBV28
size: medium-sized

DNA: TGTGCCAGCAGCCAACATGCGGGAAACACTGAAGCTTTCTTT
CDR3: CASSQHAGNTEAFF
J: TRBJ1-1
D: .
V: TRBV14
size: few

DNA: TGTGCCAGCAGTGAGGGGGAGCCCGCCGGCCCAGATACGCAGTATTTT
CDR3: CASSEGEPAGPDTQYF
J: TRBJ2-3
D: .
V: TRBV6-4
size: .

DNA: TGTGCCAGCAGTGCCGGGCTAGCGGCTTACAATGAGCAGTTCTTC
CDR3: CASSAGLAAYNEQFF
J: TRBJ2-1
D: TRBD2
V: TRBV2
size: .

DNA: TGCGCCAGCAGCCAAGATCCCGGCGGGAGGGGGAAAAACATTCAGTACTTC
CDR3: CASSQDPGGRGKNIQYF
J: TRBJ2-4
D: TRBD2
V: TRBV4-3
size: .

DNA: TGTGCCAGCAGTCCCGGGGGGGGTAGGGAGACCCAGTACTTC
CDR3: CASSPGGGRETQYF
J: TRBJ2-5
D: TRBD2
V: TRBV28
size: once

DNA: TGTGCCACCTCCGGGCTCTCTTTGATGGGCTACGAGCAGTACTTC
CDR3: CATSGLSLMGYEQYF
J: TRBJ2-7
D: .
V: TRBV19
size: .

DNA: TGTGCCAGCAGTTTATCCGCAGGGGGGGGCGAGCAGTACTTC
CDR3: CASSLSAGGGEQYF
J: TRBJ2-7
D: .
V: TRBV27
size: .

DNA: TGCGCCAGCAGCTCCCTACCGGGGTACGAGCAGTACTTC
CDR3: CASSSLPGYEQYF
J: TRBJ2-7
D: .
V: TRBV5-1
size: .

DNA: TGCGCCAGCAGCCAAGATCAAGGGGGTTCAGAGACCCAGTACTTC
CDR3: CASSQDQGGSETQYF
J: TRBJ2-5
D: .
V: TRBV4-1
size: .

DNA: TGTGCCAGCAGTTACTCCTCAGGCGGAAAACTGTTTTTT
CDR3: CASSYSSGGKLFF
J: TRBJ1-4
D: .
V: TRBV6-5
size: few

DNA: TGTGCCAGCAGCTCCCCGGGGGGTTCAACTGGGGCCAACGTCCTGACTTTC
CDR3: CASSSPGGSTGANVLTF
J: TRBJ2-6
D: TRBD2
V: TRBV9
size: .

DNA: TGTGCCAGCAGCTCAGAGGCCGGGGAGCTGTTTTTT
CDR3: CASSSEAGELFF
J: TRBJ2-2
D: .
V: TRBV6-5
size: .

DNA: TGTGCCAGCAGCTTAGCGGGAACTACAGATACGCAGTATTTT
CDR3: CASSLAGTTDTQYF
J: TRBJ2-3
D: .
V: TRBV7-3
size: medium-sized

DNA: TGTGCCTCGGATAGCGGGAGGAGCTCCTACGAGCAGTACTTC
CDR3: CASDSGRSSYEQYF
J: TRBJ2-7
D: TRBD2
V: TRBV30
size: .

DNA: TGTGCCAGCAGCTTAGTTATTGGGGACGAAAAACTGTTTTTT
CDR3: CASSLVIGDEKLFF
J: TRBJ1-4
D: .
V: TRBV7-9
size: .

DNA: TGTGCCAGCAGCGTAGGGACGGCTAGCTCCTACGAGCAGTACTTC
CDR3: CASSVGTASSYEQYF
J: TRBJ2-7
D: .
V: TRBV21-1
size: .

DNA: TGTGCCAGCAGTTTAACACTAGCGGGAGGGGGAGATGAGCAGTTCTTC
CDR3: CASSLTLAGGGDEQFF
J: TRBJ2-1
D: TRBD2
V: TRBV28
size: .

DNA: TGTGCCAGCAGCGACCTCTACGAGCAGTACTTC
CDR3: CASSDLYEQYF
J: TRBJ2-7
D: .
V: TRBV5-5
size: .

DNA: TGTGCCAGCAGCTTAGCGCTAAACAGGGGGCTTGGTGGCTACACCTTC
CDR3: CASSLALNRGLGGYTF
J: TRBJ1-2
D: TRBD1
V: TRBV7-2
size: medium-sized

DNA: TGTGCCAGCAGTAGCCCGGGACTTAATCAGCCCCAGCATTTT
CDR3: CASSSPGLNQPQHF
J: TRBJ1-5
D: .
V: TRBV27
size: .

DNA: TGTGCCAGCAGCTTGAAGAGCTACGAGCAGTACTTC
CDR3: CASSLKSYEQYF
J: TRBJ2-7
D: .
V: TRBV5-5
size: .

DNA: TGTGCCAGCAGCCAGAGGGTGTTGTCCCCCAACTACACCTTC
CDR3: CASSQRVLSPNYTF
J: TRBJ1-2
D: .
V: TRBV6-5
size: .

DNA: TGTGCCAGCAGTTACGGGCTAGCGGGGGCTAATGAGCAGTTCTTC
CDR3: CASSYGLAGANEQFF
J: TRBJ2-1
D: .
V: TRBV21-1
size: .

DNA: TGTGCCAGCAGTCAGCGGACAGGTAGCACAGATACGCAGTATTTT
CDR3: CASSQRTGSTDTQYF
J: TRBJ2-3
D: TRBD1
V: TRBV6-9
size: .

DNA: TGTGCCAGCAGTTACCCGGGACAGGGAGGCAATGAGCAGTTCTTC
CDR3: CASSYPGQGGNEQFF
J: TRBJ2-1
D: TRBD1
V: TRBV6-5
size: .

DNA: TGTGCCAGCAGTTTGGGGGGGCGTGTCCAGCATTTT
CDR3: CASSLGGRVQHF
J: TRBJ1-5
D: .
V: TRBV28
size: .

DNA: TGTGCCAGCAGTTCCCAGCCGGGACGGAGGGCGCGGAACACTGAAGCTTTCTTT
CDR3: CASSSQPGRRARNTEAFF
J: TRBJ1-1
D: .
V: TRBV7-9
size: few

DNA: TGTGCCAGCAGCTTAGTACCTAGCGGGAGTCCCCGAAGGAATGAGCAGTTCTTC
CDR3: CASSLVPSGSPRRNEQFF
J: TRBJ2-1
D: TRBD2
V: TRBV7-6
size: .

DNA: TGTGCCAGCAGCATCCGACAGGGTAACGAAAAACTGTTTTTT
CDR3: CASSIRQGNEKLFF
J: TRBJ1-4
D: TRBD1
V: TRBV5-4
size: .

DNA: TGTGCCAGCAGCGTAGGGACGGCTAGCTCCTACGAGCAGTACTTC
CDR3: CASSVGTASSYEQYF
J: TRBJ2-7
D: .
V: TRBV2
size: .

DNA: TGTGCCAGCAGCGTAGTTGGCAGTAACAATGAGCAGTTCTTC
CDR3: CASSVVGSNNEQFF
J: TRBJ2-1
D: .
V: TRBV9
size: .

DNA: TGTGCCAGCAGTCTCAGGGGGCTCCAACCCCTCTACGAGCAGTACTTC
CDR3: CASSLRGLQPLYEQYF
J: TRBJ2-7
D: TRBD1
V: TRBV27
size: .

DNA: TGTGCCAGCAGCCAGGAGACGGGACAGGGGATTGTAAAACTGTTTTTT
CDR3: CASSQETGQGIVKLFF
J: TRBJ1-4
D: TRBD1
V: TRBV4-2
size: .

DNA: TGTGCCAGCGGGACGGAATTCTCTGGGGCCAACGTCCTGACTTTC
CDR3: CASGTEFSGANVLTF
J: TRBJ2-6
D: .
V: TRBV2
size: .

DNA: TGTGCCAGCAGCTTAGGTGGGGGGGATCGCTCCTACAATGAGCAGTTCTTC
CDR3: CASSLGGGDRSYNEQFF
J: TRBJ2-1
D: TRBD2
V: TRBV7-8
size: .

DNA: TGCAGCGTTGAAAGCATATACAATGAGCAGTTCTTC
CDR3: CSVESIYNEQFF
J: TRBJ2-1
D: .
V: TRBV29-1
size: .

DNA: TGTGCCAGCAGTTTATCCGCAGGGGCAAATGAAAAACTGTTTTTT
CDR3: CASSLSAGANEKLFF
J: TRBJ1-4
D: .
V: TRBV28
size: .

DNA: TGCGCCAGCAGCCAAGATAGGGAACGGGGTAATTCACCCCTCCACTTT
CDR3: CASSQDRERGNSPLHF
J: TRBJ1-6
D: .
V: TRBV4-3
size: .

DNA: TGTGCCAGCAGCTTCGGGGGAGGGGCCTACGAGCAGTACTTC
CDR3: CASSFGGGAYEQYF
J: TRBJ2-7
D: TRBD2
V: TRBV6-1
size: .

DNA: TGTGCCAGCAGCTTAGTACCGGCCGCCTACAATGAGCAGTTCTTC
CDR3: CASSLVPAAYNEQFF
J: TRBJ2-1
D: .
V: TRBV7-3
size: .

DNA: TGTGCCAGCAGTTTCTACCACCCCTCCACCCCCACAGATACGCAGTATTTT
CDR3: CASSFYHPSTPTDTQYF
J: TRBJ2-3
D: .
V: TRBV27
size: once

DNA: TGTGCCATCAGTGAGCACCCAACTAATGAAAAACTGTTTTTT
CDR3: CAISEHPTNEKLFF
J: TRBJ1-4
D: .
V: TRBV10-3
size: medium-sized

DNA: TGCAGTGCTAACACAAACACTGAAGCTTTCTTT
CDR3: CSANTNTEAFF
J: TRBJ1-1
D: .
V: TRBV20-1
size: .

DNA: TGTGCCAGCAGTGATACAGCCGGGGCCTACGAGCAGTACTTC
CDR3: CASSDTAGAYEQYF
J: TRBJ2-7
D: .
V: TRBV9
size: few

DNA: TGTGCCAGCAGCCCGGCAGAAAACTATGGCTACACCTTC
CDR3: CASSPAENYGYTF
J: TRBJ1-2
D: .
V: TRBV11-2
size: .

DNA: TGTGCCACCAGCAGAGTTCTTGCGAGCAGCAATCAGCCCCAGCATTTT
CDR3: CATSRVLASSNQPQHF
J: TRBJ1-5
D: .
V: TRBV15
size: .